Following are 20 T cell receptor beta chains from one sample sequenced in a study of post-analysis software for immune sequencing data. Study observations and caveats: Five or six TRBV segments, TRBV5-6, TRBV5-1 and TRBV20-1 among them, were found more frequent in patients than controls.

These receptors' targets are unknown. The TCR beta cDNA libraries contained unique molecular identifiers. In TCRdb, the PCR reads were re-called with MiXCR into one record per CDR3 protein. This repertoire shows about 760,000 distinct CDR3 sequences, about 32% found once; its top ten account for around 0.55%. Sequenced material: blood. All receptors derive from a girl between 5 and 17 years old with multiple sclerosis.

The CDR3 is CASSQAGGVTDTQYF. The CDR3 DNA reads as TGTGCCAGCAGCCAAGCAGGGGGTGTCACAGATACGCAGTATTTT. The rearrangement links TRBV4-2 to TRBJ2-3, with 7 bases aligning to TRBD1. Germline CDR1 reads LGHNA; CDR2 reads YNFKEQ. The CDR3 is 15 residues long. J lost 2 bases, V lost 1 base, and 3 bases had no gene match.

J is TRBJ1-2 and V is TRBV6-6, with 10 bases identical to TRBD1. Germline CDR1 is MNHNY and CDR2 is SVGAGI (reference sequence). Germline trimming cut 5 bases from V and 8 bases from J; bases unmatched to any gene: 5. This CDR3 contains 13 residues. The DNA of the CDR3 is TGTGCCAGCAGTAAAGGGACAGGGGACGGCTACACCTTC. Translated, it gives CASSKGTGDGYTF.

The chain combines TRBV5-1 with TRBJ1-1; D call uncertain. Germline V gives CDR1 SGHRS, CDR2 YFSETQ. Trimming removed 0 bases at V and 4 bases at J, with 10 bases between. The CDR3 is 14 amino acids. As DNA, the CDR3 is TGCGCCAGCAGCTTGGTTCTCCGGGTCACTGAAGCTTTCTTT. Translating gives CASSLVLRVTEAFF.

This clonotype has a handful of counts. J is TRBJ2-3 and V is TRBV15; weak D call: TRBD1 (8 bases). V was cut by 3 bases and J by 2 bases, with 21 bases left in between. The CDR3 runs 18 residues. Germline V gives CDR1 LNHNV, CDR2 YYDKDF (reference sequence). Written as DNA, the CDR3 is TGTGCCACCAGCAGGCGGAGGATACAGGGGGGGACCACAGATACGCAGTATTTT. As protein: CATSRRRIQGGTTDTQYF.

The rearrangement uses TRBV7-9 and TRBJ2-1, with D perhaps matching TRBD2 (6 bases). This CDR3 is built from 20 residues. Trimming removed 5 bases from V and 0 bases from J, with 26 bases in between. Germline V lookup: CDR1 SEHNR, CDR2 FQNEAQ (reference sequence). CDR3 in DNA: TGTGCCAGCAGCCTTACAACCGAATTTAGGAGGGGCAGCTCCTACAATGAGCAGTTCTTC. Its protein product is CASSLTTEFRRGSSYNEQFF. The full variable domain, rest sourced from reference TRBV7-9 and TRBJ2-1, is DTGVSQNPRHKITKRGQNVTFRCDPISEHNRLYWYRQTLGQGPEFLTYFQNEAQLEKSRLLSDRFSAERPKGSFSTLEIQRTEQGDSAMYLCASSLTTEFRRGSSYNEQFFGPGTRLTVL.

This clonotype was observed a handful of times. This chain joins TRBV27 and TRBJ2-7, with 9 bases fitting TRBD2. V was pared by 9 bases and J by 2 bases, with 8 bases of the junction left unmatched. Germline values: CDR1 MNHEY, CDR2 SMNVEV (reference sequence). This CDR3 contains 14 residues. This CDR3 reads CASRGREGPYEQYF. The CDR3 bases are TGTGCCAGTAGGGGGCGGGAGGGCCCCTACGAGCAGTACTTC.

This clonotype was found a few times. CDR3 sequence: CASSQELSYEQYF. As DNA, the CDR3 is TGTGCCAGCAGCCAAGAACTGAGTTACGAGCAGTACTTC. The rearrangement links TRBV14 to TRBJ2-7; D remains ambiguous. The CDR3 is 13 amino acids. V lost 0 bases and J lost 4, with 7 bases in between. CDR1 and CDR2 from the germline V gene are SGHDN and FVKESK.

V gene TRBV18 combines with J gene TRBJ2-5; D ambiguous. Trimming pared 3 bases from V and 12 bases from J, leaving 11 bases between. The CDR3 length is 11 residues. CDR1 is KGHSH, CDR2 LQKENI, per germline. In DNA form, the CDR3 reads TGTGCCAGCTCACCCCGACCGTCTGAGTACTTC. Protein sequence: CASSPRPSEYF.

This clonotype was counted between two and nine times. The chain combines TRBV7-2 with TRBJ2-7; D may be TRBD1 (5 bases). In germline, CDR1 is SGHTA, CDR2 FQGNSA. The CDR3 has 14 residues. Trimming left V 2 bases short and J 7 bases short, with 15 bases between. DNA of the CDR3: TGTGCCAGCAGCTTACTGGGGCCTCAGGAAGAGCAGTACTTC. It codes for CASSLLGPQEEQYF.

V and J are TRBV20-1 and TRBJ2-3, with D perhaps matching TRBD2 (7 bases). Germline loops: CDR1 DFQATT, CDR2 SNEGSKA (reference sequence). The CDR3 is 14 amino acids. Deletions cut 6 bases from V and 9 bases from J, with 22 bases between. The CDR3 DNA follows: TGCAGTGCCCAACCCGGGGGGCTTCAGGACACGCAGTATTTT. It translates to CSAQPGGLQDTQYF.

This clonotype was observed a handful of times. The CDR3 sequence is CASSSVWGLFYNEQFF. The CDR3 DNA reads as TGTGCCAGCAGTTCGGTCTGGGGGCTATTCTACAATGAGCAGTTCTTC. The chain couples TRBV28 to TRBJ2-1; the D gene is possibly TRBD1 (6 bases). The CDR3 contains 16 residues. Looked up from germline, CDR1 is MDHEN and CDR2 is SYDVKM. V was cut by 4 bases and J by 3 bases, with 16 bases left in between.

J is TRBJ2-1 and V is TRBV29-1; 7 bases agree with TRBD2. Trimming removed 6 bases from V and 6 bases from J; junction bases left unmatched: 11. CDR3 length: 14 residues. CDR1 is SQVTM and CDR2 is ANQGSEA in the germline V gene. In nucleotides, the CDR3 is TGCAGCGTGAGACGCGGGGAGGGGTCCAATGAGCAGTTCTTC. It is translated as CSVRRGEGSNEQFF.

Only a few counts were recorded for this clonotype. The chain employs TRBV6-5 and TRBJ2-1, with 7 bases lining up with TRBD2. V was clipped by 8 bases and J by 8 bases; unmatched bases: 9. This CDR3 is built from 13 residues. Per germline, CDR1 MNHEY and CDR2 SVGAGI. CDR3 nucleotide sequence: TGTGCCAGCGGTTGGGGGGGTTTGGATGAGCAGTTCTTC. Its translation is CASGWGGLDEQFF.

The table lists this clonotype with a few counts. The gene calls are TRBV3-1 and TRBJ2-4, with a weak D call TRBD1 (6 bases). The CDR3 is made up of 17 amino acids. The ends were cut back, 1 base at V and 0 bases at J, with 13 bases in the middle. CDR1 is LGHDT and CDR2 is YNNKEL in the germline V gene (reference sequence). The CDR3 region is CASSQGAQGLAKNIQYF. The CDR3 DNA reads as TGTGCCAGCAGCCAAGGCGCACAGGGTCTAGCCAAAAACATTCAGTACTTC.

This clonotype was counted between two and nine times. The CDR3 loop reads CATSRDRRQRDGETQYF. The CDR3 DNA follows: TGTGCCACCAGCAGAGATAGACGGCAAAGGGATGGTGAGACCCAGTACTTC. The chain employs TRBV15 and TRBJ2-5; no clear D. The CDR3 spans 17 residues. CDR1 LNHNV and CDR2 YYDKDF come from the germline V gene (reference sequence). V lost 0 bases to trimming and J lost 5 bases, with 19 bases between them.

The gene calls are TRBV18 and TRBJ2-7; D ambiguous. CDR1 is KGHSH, CDR2 LQKENI, per germline. V lost 8 bases, J lost 6 bases, and 17 bases lay in between. The CDR3 is 13 amino acids. DNA for the CDR3: TGTGCCAGCCACCCAGAGCCGACCGGCGAGCAGTACTTC. It is translated as CASHPEPTGEQYF.

This clonotype was detected a few times. The chain recombines TRBV20-1 with TRBJ1-2; 11 nucleotides match TRBD1. After removal of 5 bases from V and 4 bases from J, the junction contained 6 bases not matched to a gene. This CDR3 comprises 14 residues. Germline-derived CDR1 and CDR2 are DFQATT and SNEGSKA (reference sequence). The CDR3 is CSAPDRGRGYGYTF. CDR3 nucleotides: TGCAGTGCTCCGGACAGGGGGCGCGGCTATGGCTACACCTTC.

This clonotype was recorded a few times. The J gene is TRBJ1-1, the V gene TRBV20-1; the D gene is possibly TRBD1 (6 bases). V lost 4 bases and J lost 5, with 17 bases in between. Germline V lookup: CDR1 DFQATT, CDR2 SNEGSKA (reference sequence). The CDR3 covers 14 residues. CDR3 nucleotide sequence: TGCAGTGCTATAGTGAACAGGGTAGATACTGAAGCTTTCTTT. Its translation: CSAIVNRVDTEAFF.

A few counts support this clonotype. The chain has TRBV15 and TRBJ2-1; 9 nucleotides line up with TRBD2. The germline V gene has CDR1 LNHNV and CDR2 YYDKDF (reference sequence). After removal of 1 base from V and 4 bases from J, the junction contained 8 bases not matched to a gene. This CDR3 comprises 17 residues. In DNA form, the CDR3 reads TGTGCCACCAGCAGAGTATTCGGCGGGGGGGAATACAATGAGCAGTTCTTC. It encodes CATSRVFGGGEYNEQFF.

The table lists this clonotype with a count of one. J is TRBJ1-4 and V is TRBV6-4; perhaps TRBD1 as D (5 bases). The CDR3 has 14 amino acids. The V gene's germline CDR1 is MRHNA and CDR2 SNTAGT. V was pared by 11 bases and J by 8 bases, with 21 bases between. CDR3 residues: CAPRVLGAQEKLFF. The CDR3 coding sequence is TGTGCCCCCAGAGTTTTAGGGGCCCAAGAAAAACTGTTTTTT.